This T cell receptor (beta chain) was retrieved from a study of blood T cells in healthy people across ages. The J segment lost 3 bases and the V segment lost 0 bases, leaving 5 bases of the junction unmatched. The germline V gene has CDR1 LNHNV and CDR2 YYDKDF (reference sequence). CDR3 length equals 15 residues. Through a sample-barcoded 5' primer and a J-beta primer mix, a second PCR was run for about 6 to 11 cycles. Each CDR3 protein gets one entry after TCRdb re-called the 5' RACE reads with MiXCR. The sample yields 1.2 million to 1.5 million distinct CDR3 sequences, approximately 42% seen once.

The chain uses TRBV15 and TRBJ2-7, with 7 bases aligning to TRBD1. The source material was blood. This sequence was found in a woman aged 18-29 years in good health. The CDR3 sequence is CATSRDSQGVYEQYF. The CDR3 DNA reads as TGTGCCACCAGCAGAGATTCCCAGGGGGTCTACGAGCAGTACTTC. Full variable domain (outside the CDR3, taken from reference TRBV15 and TRBJ2-7): DAMVIQNPRYQVTQFGKPVTLSCSQTLNHNVMYWYQQKSSQAPKLLFHYYDKDFNNEADTPDNFQSRRPNTSFCFLDIRSPGLGDTAMYLCATSRDSQGVYEQYFGPGTRLTVT.